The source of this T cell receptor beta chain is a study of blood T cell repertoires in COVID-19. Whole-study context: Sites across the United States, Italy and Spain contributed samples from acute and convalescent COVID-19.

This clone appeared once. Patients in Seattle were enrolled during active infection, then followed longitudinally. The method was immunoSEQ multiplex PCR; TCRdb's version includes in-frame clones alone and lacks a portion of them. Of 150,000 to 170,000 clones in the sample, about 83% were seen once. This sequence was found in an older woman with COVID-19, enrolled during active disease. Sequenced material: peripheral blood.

The CDR3 region has the DNA TGCAGCGTGGGAAGGACAGGGGTCTACAATGAGCAGTTCTTC. This gives the protein CSVGRTGVYNEQFF. V gene TRBV29-1 combines with J gene TRBJ2-1, with TRBD1 matching over 9 bases. V lost 6 bases to trimming and J lost 3 bases; unmatched junction nucleotides: 6. Germline CDR1 and CDR2: SQVTM and ANQGSEA. This CDR3 has 14 residues.